This TCR beta chain comes out of a study of shared clonotypes between healthy human individuals. Background on the study: CD4 naive cells filled three plates per donor, CD4 memory three, CD8 naive two and CD8 memory one.

Whole-study results and caveats: Non-shared clonotypes displayed generation probabilities falling below those of clonotypes present in all four donors.

The germline V gene has CDR1 PRHDT and CDR2 FYEKMQ (reference sequence). The germline V and J ends were trimmed by 4 bases and 11 bases, with 14 bases remaining between them. The CDR3 runs to 12 residues. A note on this clone: Its antigen is unidentified.

Original processing methods: ImmunoSEQ sequences covered only the junction and lacked quality scores; filtering therefore differed. Some clones are missing from TCRdb's copy, which holds only in-frame ones; the method was immunoSEQ multiplex PCR. V, J and clone size reflect that table, while D and trimming were determined from the DNA. The table has hundreds of thousands of clones, roughly 98% seen once; the top ten hold 0.3%. CD8 cells classed as naive were CD45RO-negative and positively selected for CCR7, excluding terminally differentiated effector memory CD45RA+ cells. The chain employs TRBV13 and TRBJ1-1; maybe TRBD1 (6 bases). The TCR originated in a man younger than 40 in good health. Material: naive CD8+ T cells sorted from blood. CDR3 nucleotide sequence: TGTGCCAGCAGCTCCCTGAGGGGGGAGGCTTTCTTT. It is translated as CASSSLRGEAFF.